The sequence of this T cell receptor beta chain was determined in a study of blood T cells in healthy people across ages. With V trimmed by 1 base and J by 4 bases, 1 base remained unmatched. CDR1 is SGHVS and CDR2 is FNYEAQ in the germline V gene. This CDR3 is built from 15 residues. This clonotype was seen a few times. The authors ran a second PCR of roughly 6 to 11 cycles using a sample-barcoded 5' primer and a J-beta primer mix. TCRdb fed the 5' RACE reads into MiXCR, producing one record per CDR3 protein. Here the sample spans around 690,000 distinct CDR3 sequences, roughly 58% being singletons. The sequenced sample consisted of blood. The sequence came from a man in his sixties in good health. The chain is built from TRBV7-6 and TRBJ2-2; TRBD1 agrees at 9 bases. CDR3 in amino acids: CASSLGQGGTGELFF. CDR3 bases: TGTGCCAGCAGCTTAGGACAGGGGGGCACCGGGGAGCTGTTTTTT.